The rows below give T cell receptor beta chains drawn from one sample of a study of patients and donors after allogeneic stem cell transplantation. Each CDR3 protein gets one entry after TCRdb re-called the RT-PCR reads with MiXCR. The sample records about a million distinct CDR3 sequences, over 15% being singletons. Sequenced input: blood, either unsorted or a sorted T cell fraction (not recorded which). The receptors here all came from a human donor who was either an allogeneic HSCT recipient or a stem cell or donor lymphocyte infusion donor (not recorded which). It is not recorded whose cells these are; they may come from a transplant donor. Both conserved end residues are part of each CDR3. The D gene is left open where the match is weak. The size of a clone is reported for some rows only, either as once, few or many, or as a class for expanded clones.

J	V	size	D	DNA	CDR3
TRBJ2-5	TRBV7-9	NA	NA	TGTGCCAGCAGCGGCATTTCGGCTCAAGAGACCCAGTACTTC	CASSGISAQETQYF
TRBJ1-2	TRBV12-3/TRBV12-4	many	NA	TGTGCCAGCAGTTTATTGGCTTCGGGGACCTATGGCTACACCTTC	CASSLLASGTYGYTF
TRBJ2-4	TRBV11-1	NA	TRBD2	TGTGCCAGCAGCTTAGCAAGCGGGGCGTCCCAATTCGCCAAAAACATTCAGTACTTC	CASSLASGASQFAKNIQYF
TRBJ1-1	TRBV12-3/TRBV12-4	few	NA	TGTGCCAGCAGTTTGAACCACAAGGCTTTCTTT	CASSLNHKAFF
TRBJ2-3	TRBV7-2	NA	TRBD2	TGTGCCAGCAGCCCCCCAGCGGGGGCCCGCACAGATACGCAGTATTTT	CASSPPAGARTDTQYF
TRBJ2-4	TRBV12-3/TRBV12-4	NA	NA	TGTGCCAGCAGTTCCGGGACAAACAAAAACATTCAGTACTTC	CASSSGTNKNIQYF
TRBJ2-5	TRBV9	NA	NA	TGTGCCAGCAGCGTGTCGGGATTCGAGACCCAGTACTTC	CASSVSGFETQYF
TRBJ1-2	TRBV12-3/TRBV12-4	few	NA	TGTGCCAGCAGTTTAGCGGGACGGGGAAAAAATGGCTACACCTTC	CASSLAGRGKNGYTF
TRBJ1-1	TRBV5-1	NA	NA	TGCGCCAGTAGTAATGCAGGGGCTGCTGAAGCTTTCTTT	CASSNAGAAEAFF
TRBJ1-2	TRBV24-1	NA	NA	TGTGCCACCAGTGATTTCGTTAATAACTATGGCTACACCTTC	CATSDFVNNYGYTF
TRBJ1-1	TRBV9	NA	NA	TGTGCCAGCAGCGTAGGGGTTGAGACAAGAACAAGCGAAGCTTTCTTT	CASSVGVETRTSEAFF
TRBJ2-5	TRBV6-2/TRBV6-3	many	NA	TGTGCCAGCAGGGGGACTGCCCAAGAGACCCAGTACTTC	CASRGTAQETQYF
TRBJ1-5	TRBV3-1	few	NA	TGTGCCAGCAGCCAAGATCCCACCGGACAGCCCCAGCATTTT	CASSQDPTGQPQHF
TRBJ2-3	TRBV5-6	NA	NA	TGTGCCAGCAGCTATGACGGAGCAGATACGCAGTATTTT	CASSYDGADTQYF
TRBJ2-7	TRBV7-6	NA	NA	TGTGCCAGCAGCCCAGGGCCTGGCCCGACTCTATACGAGCAGTACTTC	CASSPGPGPTLYEQYF
TRBJ1-1	TRBV7-2	many	TRBD1	TGTGCCAGCAGCTCGGGACAGGGGGGACCTGAAGCTTTCTTT	CASSSGQGGPEAFF
TRBJ2-5	TRBV20-1	NA	NA	TGCAGTGCTAGAGAAGGGGGTCGGAATTCCCGCAAGACCCAGTACTTC	CSAREGGRNSRKTQYF
TRBJ2-3	TRBV10-3	few	NA	TGTGCCATCAGTGAGGGGCAAATTGGGGATACGCAGTATTTT	CAISEGQIGDTQYF
TRBJ2-2	TRBV25-1	few	TRBD1	TGTGCCAGCAGTGAATGGGGACAGTCTACCGGGGAGCTGTTTTTT	CASSEWGQSTGELFF
TRBJ2-7	TRBV6-2/TRBV6-3	NA	TRBD2	TGTGCCAGCAGTCCCTCGGCTAGCGGCTACGAGCAGTACTTC	CASSPSASGYEQYF
TRBJ2-7	TRBV7-3	few	NA	TGTGCCAGCAGCTTTAAGGCGGGGACCGAGCAGTACTTC	CASSFKAGTEQYF
TRBJ2-7	TRBV5-1	NA	TRBD2	TGCGCCAGCAGCTTGTTGGCGGGAGGCCTCAGCTCCTACGAGCAGTACTTC	CASSLLAGGLSSYEQYF
TRBJ2-3	TRBV5-1	NA	TRBD2	TGCGCCAGCAGCTTGGGGAGCGGGAGGGCCGGCACAGATACGCAGTATTTT	CASSLGSGRAGTDTQYF
TRBJ2-1	TRBV29-1	few	TRBD1	TGCAGCGTGAACTCGGGACAGGGGAGAGAGCAGTTCTTC	CSVNSGQGREQFF
TRBJ1-1	TRBV3-1	few	NA	TGTGCCAGCAGCCATACAGGGCTGAACACTGAAGCTTTCTTT	CASSHTGLNTEAFF
TRBJ2-7	TRBV10-3	NA	TRBD2	TGTGCCATCAGCAACCGGACTAGCGGAGCTCCTAGGTACTTC	CAISNRTSGAPRYF
TRBJ2-1	TRBV27	many	NA	TGTGCCAGCAGTTTATCGGGGGGTCGGAATGAGCAGTTCTTC	CASSLSGGRNEQFF
TRBJ2-3	TRBV12-3/TRBV12-4	few	NA	TGTGCCAGCAGATCCCCCGGCCCAGATACGCAGTATTTT	CASRSPGPDTQYF
TRBJ1-2	TRBV29-1	NA	NA	TGCAGCGTCAAGCATCCAGGGGCAGGCAGCGGCTACACCTTC	CSVKHPGAGSGYTF
TRBJ2-7	TRBV5-1	NA	NA	TGCGCCAGCAGCGTTGGAGACCGTTACGAGCAGTACTTC	CASSVGDRYEQYF
TRBJ2-7	TRBV20-1	few	NA	TGCAGTGCTAGTGCCCCCATGGGCGAGCAGTACTTC	CSASAPMGEQYF
TRBJ2-7	TRBV15	NA	TRBD1	TGTGCCACCAGCAGGCCTATGGGACAGATCCTCGGCGAGCAGTACTTC	CATSRPMGQILGEQYF
TRBJ1-2	TRBV11-2	few	NA	TGTGCCAGCAGCTTAGAATCGGATTGGGGGACCTTC	CASSLESDWGTF
TRBJ2-7	TRBV11-3	NA	NA	TGTGCCAGCAGCTTAGATGTACAGTTAATCTACGAGCAGTACTTC	CASSLDVQLIYEQYF
TRBJ1-5	TRBV20-1	few	NA	TGCAGTGCTAGAGTTTCGAAAAGCCCGAATCAGCCCCAGCATTTT	CSARVSKSPNQPQHF
TRBJ1-6	TRBV6-1	NA	TRBD1	TGTGCCAGCAGTGAAGTCCAGGGGGCTCTTGGATCACCCCTCCACTTT	CASSEVQGALGSPLHF
TRBJ2-7	TRBV20-1	NA	NA	TGCAGTGCTAGACCCCCGGGGTACTCCTACGAGCAGTACTTC	CSARPPGYSYEQYF
TRBJ2-2	TRBV4-2	NA	TRBD2	TGTGCCAGCAGCCAAGACGCGGGAGTCACCGGGGAGCTGTTTTTT	CASSQDAGVTGELFF
TRBJ2-7	TRBV5-1	few	NA	TGCGCCAGCAGCTCGACCTTCACCGAGCAGTACTTC	CASSSTFTEQYF
TRBJ1-1	TRBV7-9	many	NA	TGTGCCAGCAGCTTAGCTGGTTCAGGGGTTGCTTTCTTT	CASSLAGSGVAFF
TRBJ2-7	TRBV5-1	once	NA	TGCGCCAGCAGCTTTGGGGGGCTCAACACCTACGAGCAGTACTTC	CASSFGGLNTYEQYF
TRBJ2-7	TRBV30	NA	TRBD1	TGTGCCTGGAGTGGACTACTAAAGGGACAGGGGGCCGGCGAGCAGTACTTC	CAWSGLLKGQGAGEQYF
TRBJ2-7	TRBV5-4	few	TRBD1	TGTGCCAGCAGCCCAGACAGGGGGCCAAACTACGAGCAGTACTTC	CASSPDRGPNYEQYF
TRBJ2-6	TRBV5-4	NA	NA	TGTGCCAGCAGCTTGAGGGCAGGAAGCTTCTCTGGGGCCAACGTCCTGACTTTC	CASSLRAGSFSGANVLTF
TRBJ2-3	TRBV3-1	NA	NA	TGTGCCAGCAGCCGGGGTAGCGGTTCCAGGAATACGCAGTATTTT	CASSRGSGSRNTQYF
TRBJ2-5	TRBV14	NA	NA	TGTGCCAGCAGCCAAGCCGGGCAGTTAAAGGTCCAAGAGACCCAGTACTTC	CASSQAGQLKVQETQYF
TRBJ2-1	TRBV12-3/TRBV12-4	NA	NA	TGTGCCAGCAACAAGGTAGGGGTTGATGAGCAGTTCTTC	CASNKVGVDEQFF
TRBJ2-1	TRBV10-3	few	NA	TGTGCCATCAGTGAGAGGGGATCCACATACAATGAGCAGTTCTTC	CAISERGSTYNEQFF
TRBJ1-4	TRBV20-1	few	NA	TGCAGTGCTACCCGACAGACAACTAATGAAAAACTGTTTTTT	CSATRQTTNEKLFF
TRBJ2-2	TRBV7-6	NA	NA	TGTGCCAGCAGCGATAGGGACAACCCGAACACCGGGGAGCTGTTTTTT	CASSDRDNPNTGELFF
TRBJ2-5	TRBV20-1	NA	NA	TGCAGTGCCCAGACAGATCAAGAGACCCAGTACTTC	CSAQTDQETQYF
TRBJ2-1	TRBV12-3/TRBV12-4	many	NA	TGTGCCAGCAGCGACTGGGGGAGGCGGAACAATGAGCAGTTCTTC	CASSDWGRRNNEQFF
TRBJ2-5	TRBV7-2	NA	TRBD2	TGTGCCAGCAGCTTGACGGGGGGAGGAGAGACCCAGTACTTC	CASSLTGGGETQYF
TRBJ2-2	TRBV5-1	NA	TRBD2	TGCGCCAGCAGCCCGACTAGCCGCGGCACCGGGGAGCTGTTTTTT	CASSPTSRGTGELFF
TRBJ1-2	TRBV6-4	NA	NA	TGTGCCAGCAGGGGAACAGACTATTGCTACACCTTC	CASRGTDYCYTF
TRBJ2-5	TRBV25-1	NA	NA	TGTGCCAGCAGTGAATGGAGGGGAGAGACCCAGTACTTC	CASSEWRGETQYF
TRBJ1-1	TRBV20-1	NA	NA	TGCAGTGCTAGTCCGGGGTGGGGAACTGAAGCTTTCTTT	CSASPGWGTEAFF